Below are 5 T cell receptor beta chains sequenced from a single sample in a study of Ad26.COV2.S vaccination and SARS-CoV-2 variants. The method was immunoSEQ multiplex PCR; TCRdb's version includes in-frame clones alone and lacks a portion of them. The sample yields 350,000 to 500,000 clones, 90% seen once. Treatment meaning: 19 received Ad26.COV2.S at low or high dose, single or two shots; a few received placebo; per-sample allocation not given. On day 63 after the first injection, vaccine and placebo recipients gave samples. The specimen comprised peripheral blood, sampled in a trial of Ad26.COV2.S vaccine versus placebo. All receptors derive from a person between 18 and 65 years old who received the Ad26.COV2.S COVID-19 vaccine or a placebo.

The rearrangement uses TRBV2 and TRBJ1-6; D might be TRBD1 (5 bases). Trimming pared 4 bases from V and 4 bases from J, leaving 11 bases between. The CDR3 is made up of 15 amino acids. Germline V gene data show CDR1 as SNHLY and CDR2 as FYNNEI. CDR3 sequence reads: CASSVRDAYNSPLHF. Written as DNA, the CDR3 is TGTGCCAGCAGTGTCCGGGACGCATATAATTCACCCCTCCACTTT.

The chain carries TRBV6-2 or TRBV6-3 and TRBJ2-3; D uncertain. V was clipped by 0 bases and J by 5 bases, with 9 bases between them. Germline V gives CDR1 MNHEY, CDR2 SVGEGT. This CDR3 has 14 residues. This CDR3 reads CASSYSSMGDTQYF. CDR3 in DNA: TGTGCCAGCAGTTACTCGAGTATGGGAGATACGCAGTATTTT.

Written as DNA, the CDR3 is TGTGCCAGCTCACCAGAGGGGGAAACTGAAGCTTTCTTT. This translates into CASSPEGETEAFF. This chain uses TRBV18 with TRBJ1-1, with D perhaps TRBD1 (6 bases). Trimming left V 2 bases short and J 5 bases short, with 9 bases between. In germline, CDR1 is KGHSH, CDR2 LQKENI. The CDR3 sequence is 13 residues long.

V is TRBV6-5 and J is TRBJ2-7; 9 bases map to TRBD1. The V segment lost 4 bases and the J segment 1 base; nucleotides outside the gene matches: 2. The CDR3 runs to 14 residues. Germline V gene sequence: CDR1 MNHEY, CDR2 SVGAGI. The CDR3 here is CASSWGQGSYEQYF. The DNA of the CDR3 is TGTGCCAGCAGTTGGGGACAGGGATCCTACGAGCAGTACTTC.

This clone occurred once. The V gene is TRBV7-3, the J gene TRBJ2-1, with 9 bases matching TRBD2. V lost 2 bases and J lost 7; bases outside the gene matches: 6. CDR3 size: 15 residues. CDR1 SGHTA and CDR2 FQGTGA come from the germline V gene. CDR3 loop: CASSLAAGGSNEQFF. The CDR3 nucleotides read TGTGCCAGCAGCTTAGCGGCGGGAGGGAGTAATGAGCAGTTCTTC.